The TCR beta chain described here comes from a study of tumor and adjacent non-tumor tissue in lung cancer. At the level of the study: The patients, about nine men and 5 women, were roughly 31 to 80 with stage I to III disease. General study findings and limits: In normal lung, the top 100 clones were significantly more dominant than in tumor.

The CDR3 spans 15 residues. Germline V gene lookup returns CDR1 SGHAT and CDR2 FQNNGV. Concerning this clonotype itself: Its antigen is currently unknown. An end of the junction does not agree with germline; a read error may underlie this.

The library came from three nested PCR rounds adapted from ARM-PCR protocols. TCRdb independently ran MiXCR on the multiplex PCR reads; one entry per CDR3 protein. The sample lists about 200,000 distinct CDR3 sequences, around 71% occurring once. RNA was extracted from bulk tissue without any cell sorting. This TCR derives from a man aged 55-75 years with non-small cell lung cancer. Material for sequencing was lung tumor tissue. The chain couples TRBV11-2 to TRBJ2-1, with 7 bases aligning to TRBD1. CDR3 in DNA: TGTACCAGCAGCTTAACTACAGGGGCCTACAATGAGCAGTTCTTC. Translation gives CTSSLTTGAYNEQFF. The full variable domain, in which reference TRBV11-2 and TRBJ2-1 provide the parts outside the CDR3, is EAGVAQSPRYKIIEKRQSVAFWCNPISGHATLYWYQQILGQGPKLLIQFQNNGVVDDSQLPKDRFSAERLKGVDSTLKIQPAKLEDSAVYLCTSSLTTGAYNEQFFGPGTRLTVL.